The clone carrying this TCR beta chain was detected many times. Its antigen is not known. The CDR3 totals 17 residues. The germline V gene encodes CDR1 LGHNA and CDR2 YNFKEQ. V was pared by 0 bases and J by 2 bases, with 6 bases of the junction left unmatched. The data were taken from a study of human T cells and chemical hapten exposure. Across the study: Small differences in pooled library volume mainly drove the variation in TCR yields per sample. Study-level points and caveats: No alteration of TCRs above 1 in 1000 frequency was seen with DPC sensitization.

Whole blood, unfractionated, served as the material for total RNA extraction. The library attached unique molecular identifiers to individual cDNA molecules. TCRdb analysed the 5' RACE reads with MiXCR anew, one entry per CDR3 protein. In the table there are around 80,000 distinct CDR3 sequences, about 15% of which are singletons. This sequence was found in a female donor in good health. The V gene is TRBV4-2, the J gene TRBJ2-1; 8 bases are a match to TRBD2. For the CDR3, the DNA is TGTGCCAGCAGCCAAGATCCGGGTAGCGGGGCCTACAATGAGCAGTTCTTC. Translated: CASSQDPGSGAYNEQFF.